These 28 T cell receptor beta chains were sequenced from one sample in a study of immune evolution from preneoplasia to lung adenocarcinoma. Clones were sequenced by immunoSEQ multiplex PCR, and TCRdb holds only the in-frame ones, with some missing. The table lists 15,000 to 20,000 clones, about 88% of them singletons, with 2% to 3% in the top ten. The sample consisted of FFPE invasive lung adenocarcinoma tissue. These receptors all come from an older person with invasive lung adenocarcinoma.

The chain's CDR3 is CASSLTGGGSDTQYF. The DNA for the CDR3 is TGCGCCAGCAGCTTGACAGGGGGCGGGTCAGATACGCAGTATTTT. The chain links TRBV5-1 to TRBJ2-3; 9 nucleotides line up with TRBD1. The CDR3 is 15 residues long. Germline CDR1 reads SGHRS; CDR2 reads YFSETQ. With 1 base clipped from V and 4 bases from J, the junction kept 4 bases outside the gene matches.

This rearrangement joins TRBV7-3 to TRBJ2-5; D is possibly TRBD1 (5 bases). The CDR3 covers 15 residues. Germline assignment: CDR1 SGHTA and CDR2 FQGTGA. The germline V and J ends were trimmed by 3 bases and 2 bases, with 13 bases remaining between them. The CDR3 DNA reads as TGTGCCAGCAGCTTGGGGCTAGGGGAACAAGAGACCCAGTACTTC. This translates into CASSLGLGEQETQYF.

The chain joins TRBV9 to TRBJ2-5, with D tentatively TRBD1 (7 bases). From germline, CDR1 is SGDLS and CDR2 YYNGEE. Trimming took 0 bases from V and 5 from J, leaving 17 bases between them. The CDR3 totals 16 residues. DNA for the CDR3: TGTGCCAGCAGCGTAGAGGGGGCGGGGATGCAGGAGACCCAGTACTTC. The encoded protein is CASSVEGAGMQETQYF. Full variable domain (missing parts from reference TRBV9 and TRBJ2-5): DSGVTQTPKHLITATGQRVTLRCSPRSGDLSVYWYQQSLDQGLQFLIQYYNGEERAKGNILERFSAQQFPDLHSELNLSSLELGDSALYFCASSVEGAGMQETQYFGPGTRLLVL.

This clone has just one count. The chain has TRBV27 and TRBJ2-6, with 12 bases aligning to TRBD1. CDR3 size: 16 residues. Germline assignment: CDR1 MNHEY and CDR2 SMNVEV (reference sequence). V lost 5 bases, J lost 4 bases, and 3 bases stayed unmatched. CDR3 sequence reads: CASSGTGGAGANVLTF. CDR3 sequence (DNA): TGTGCCAGCAGTGGGACAGGGGGCGCGGGGGCCAACGTCCTGACTTTC. The full variable domain, its missing parts supplied by reference TRBV27 and TRBJ2-6, is EAQVTQNPRYLITVTGKKLTVTCSQNMNHEYMSWYRQDPGLGLRQIYYSMNVEVTDKGDVPEGYKVSRKEKRNFPLILESPSPNQTSLYFCASSGTGGAGANVLTFGAGSRLTVL.

This clone was picked up one time. The rearrangement uses TRBV6-6 and TRBJ1-1; D remains unclear. V was trimmed by 4 bases and J by 1 base, leaving 13 bases between them. Germline V gene sequence: CDR1 MNHNY, CDR2 SVGAGI (reference sequence). This CDR3 comprises 15 residues. The CDR3 bases are TGTGCCAGCAGTTTCCCACTATCGGGGAACACTGAAGCTTTCTTT. This translates into CASSFPLSGNTEAFF.

The chain has TRBV18 and TRBJ2-5; no firm D call. The CDR3 is 14 residues long. The germline CDR1 and CDR2 sequences are KGHSH and LQKENI. V lost 0 bases to trimming and J lost 4 bases, with 9 bases between them. DNA of the CDR3: TGTGCCAGCTCACCACCGAGCCGGCCAGAGACCCAGTACTTC. This gives the protein CASSPPSRPETQYF.

The table lists this clone with a few counts. This chain links TRBV11-3 with TRBJ2-2; D is unclear. From germline, CDR1 is SGHNT and CDR2 YENEEA. The CDR3 runs 13 residues. The V end lost 5 bases, the J end lost 8 bases, and 12 bases lay between the germline ends. The CDR3 DNA sequence: TGTGCCAGCAGCGCCTCTAGGCAGGGGGAGCTGTTTTTT. This encodes CASSASRQGELFF.

The chain carries TRBV28 and TRBJ1-4, with D possibly TRBD1 on 6 matching bases. Germline V lookup: CDR1 MDHEN, CDR2 SYDVKM. This CDR3 comprises 15 residues. The germline V and J ends were trimmed by 4 bases and 7 bases, with 16 bases remaining between them. The CDR3 sequence: CASSSPLRGGEKLFF. CDR3 nucleotide sequence: TGTGCCAGCAGTTCCCCACTCAGGGGAGGTGAAAAACTGTTTTTT. The entire variable domain, with the rest obtained from reference TRBV28 and TRBJ1-4, is as follows: DVKVTQSSRYLVKRTGEKVFLECVQDMDHENMFWYRQDPGLGLRLIYFSYDVKMKEKGDIPEGYSVSREKKERFSLILESASTNQTSMYLCASSSPLRGGEKLFFGSGTQLSVL.

V usage is TRBV28 and J usage is TRBJ1-1; D is unclear. Trimming stripped 5 bases from V and 0 bases from J, with 16 bases between. The germline V gene has CDR1 MDHEN and CDR2 SYDVKM. There are 16 residues in the CDR3. CDR3 sequence: CASSLQDLVLNTEAFF. The CDR3 DNA follows: TGTGCCAGCAGTCTCCAGGATCTTGTACTGAACACTGAAGCTTTCTTT.

The genes are TRBV28 and TRBJ2-1; 7 positions agree with TRBD1. Per germline, CDR1 MDHEN and CDR2 SYDVKM. CDR3 length: 15 residues. Germline trimming cut 6 bases from V and 2 bases from J; bases unmatched to any gene: 7. The CDR3 region is CASSAATGTYNEQFF. CDR3 nucleotide sequence: TGTGCCAGCAGCGCCGCGACAGGGACCTACAATGAGCAGTTCTTC.

The chain recombines TRBV27 with TRBJ1-2; TRBD1 agrees at 8 bases. Germline V lookup: CDR1 MNHEY, CDR2 SMNVEV (reference sequence). V dropped 5 bases and J dropped 5; count of bases not matched to a gene: 7. This CDR3 is 14 amino acids long. The CDR3 region has the DNA TGTGCCAGCAGTCCACTGGACAGGGTTTATGGCTACACCTTC. This encodes CASSPLDRVYGYTF.

V and J are TRBV5-6 and TRBJ2-3; D gene ambiguous. V was clipped by 4 bases and J by 2 bases, with 11 bases between them. Germline V gene data show CDR1 as SGHDT and CDR2 as YYEEEE. CDR3 length equals 14 residues. DNA of the CDR3: TGTGCCAGCAGCCTGGTGGGATCCACAGATACGCAGTATTTT. The encoded protein is CASSLVGSTDTQYF.

V usage is TRBV5-4 and J usage is TRBJ1-1; no definite D call. V lost 4 bases and J 1 base, leaving 11 bases between the germline ends. The germline V gene encodes CDR1 SGHNT and CDR2 YYREEE (reference sequence). The CDR3 consists of 14 residues. The CDR3 is CASSQTVANTEAFF. The CDR3 nucleotides read TGTGCCAGCAGCCAGACGGTCGCGAACACTGAAGCTTTCTTT.

The chain carries TRBV5-1 and TRBJ1-1, with D perhaps matching TRBD1 (6 bases). CDR3 length: 14 amino acids. The germline CDR1 and CDR2 sequences are SGHRS and YFSETQ. V shed 2 bases and J shed 7 bases, with 15 bases lying between them. The CDR3 region is CASSFSGTSYEAFF. DNA of the CDR3: TGCGCCAGCAGCTTTTCCGGGACAAGCTATGAAGCTTTCTTT.

The CDR3 here is CASSLDREVDIQYF. The CDR3 DNA is TGTGCCAGCAGCTTAGACAGGGAGGTGGACATTCAGTACTTC. The V gene is TRBV7-9, the J gene TRBJ2-4; D is perhaps TRBD1 or TRBD2 (6 bases each). V was cut by 1 base and J by 8 bases, with 12 bases left in between. Germline V gene lookup returns CDR1 SEHNR and CDR2 FQNEAQ (reference sequence). CDR3 length equals 14 residues. The variable domain in full, completed from reference TRBV7-9 and TRBJ2-4, reads DTGVSQNPRHKITKRGQNVTFRCDPISEHNRLYWYRQTLGQGPEFLTYFQNEAQLEKSRLLSDRFSAERPKGSFSTLEIQRTEQGDSAMYLCASSLDREVDIQYFGAGTRLSVL.

The chain combines TRBV7-3 with TRBJ2-1, with 7 nucleotides matching TRBD2. Trimming cost V 0 bases and J 7 bases; bases outside gene matches: 9. Per the germline V gene, CDR1 is SGHTA and CDR2 is FQGTGA. This CDR3 spans 16 amino acids. This CDR3 reads CASSLTGGRLDNEQFF. The CDR3 bases are TGTGCCAGCAGCTTAACGGGCGGGAGACTGGATAATGAGCAGTTCTTC.

The J gene is TRBJ1-5, the V gene TRBV19, with 8 bases lining up with TRBD1. Trimming removed 8 bases from V and 4 bases from J; junction bases left unmatched: 10. This CDR3 comprises 15 residues. Germline CDR1 is LNHDA and CDR2 is SQIVND (reference sequence). Here the CDR3 DNA reads TGTGCCAGTTTGCAGGGGGCGCTTGGGAATCAGCCCCAGCATTTT. Its translation is CASLQGALGNQPQHF.

The V gene is TRBV19, the J gene TRBJ2-5; D gene ambiguous. V was cut by 9 bases and J by 0 bases, with 8 bases left in between. The germline gives CDR1 LNHDA, CDR2 SQIVND (reference sequence). This CDR3 has 12 amino acids. CDR3 residues: CASSSYQETQYF. In DNA form, the CDR3 reads TGTGCCAGCTCTTCGTACCAAGAGACCCAGTACTTC.

V gene TRBV27 combines with J gene TRBJ2-1; weak D call: TRBD2 (6 bases). Germline V gene lookup returns CDR1 MNHEY and CDR2 SMNVEV (reference sequence). This CDR3 has 15 residues. The ends were cut back, 5 bases at V and 6 bases at J, with 17 bases in the middle. For the CDR3, the DNA is TGTGCCAGCAGTAGGGCGGGGCGGGGCTCCAATGAGCAGTTCTTC. Translating it yields CASSRAGRGSNEQFF.

The gene calls are TRBV19 and TRBJ1-5, with D possibly matching TRBD1 (5 bases). V was shortened by 5 bases and J by 4 bases, with 9 bases between the two germline ends. Germline-derived CDR1 and CDR2 are LNHDA and SQIVND (reference sequence). The CDR3 is made up of 13 amino acids. CDR3 in amino acids: CASSFGQNQPQHF. The CDR3 DNA reads TGTGCCAGTAGTTTTGGACAAAATCAGCCCCAGCATTTT.

V and J are TRBV19 and TRBJ1-5; D is unresolved. Trimming pared 6 bases from V and 7 bases from J, leaving 16 bases between. Germline V gives CDR1 LNHDA, CDR2 SQIVND (reference sequence). The CDR3 spans 14 residues. The CDR3, as DNA: TGTGCCAGTAGCAACGATAACCATGCCCAGCCCCAGCATTTT. Translation gives CASSNDNHAQPQHF.

The chain has TRBV4-1 and TRBJ1-2; 8 nucleotides match TRBD1. CDR3 length equals 17 residues. Germline values: CDR1 MGHRA, CDR2 YSYEKL. Losses at the gene ends were 1 base for V and 6 bases for J; bases not matched to a gene: 13. The CDR3 DNA is TGCGCCAGCAGCCAAGGGGCAGGGGGCGAGGGGTACGATGGCTACACCTTC. Translated: CASSQGAGGEGYDGYTF.

The chain employs TRBV5-4 and TRBJ1-1; TRBD1 matches 7 bases. The germline V gene encodes CDR1 SGHNT and CDR2 YYREEE (reference sequence). The CDR3 has 14 amino acids. V lost 5 bases to trimming and J lost 4 bases; unmatched junction nucleotides: 8. The CDR3, as DNA: TGTGCCAGCAGTACGGACAGGACGATCACTGAAGCTTTCTTT. Translated, it gives CASSTDRTITEAFF.

The V and J genes are TRBV5-6 and TRBJ2-5; the D gene could be TRBD1 or TRBD2 (5 bases each). V lost 0 bases, J lost 6 bases, and 18 bases lay in between. CDR3 length equals 16 residues. CDR1 and CDR2 (germline): SGHDT, YYEEEE. CDR3 protein: CASSLVRGRNDKTQYF. In DNA, the CDR3 is TGTGCCAGCAGCTTGGTCCGGGGCAGGAATGACAAGACCCAGTACTTC.

V and J are TRBV7-2 and TRBJ2-1, with D unclear. The V end was cut by 5 bases, the J end by 4 bases, with 9 bases between. The CDR3 spans 13 residues. CDR1 SGHTA and CDR2 FQGNSA come from the germline V gene. The CDR3, as DNA: TGTGCCAGCAGCCCTAGGGATTACAATGAGCAGTTCTTC. Its translation is CASSPRDYNEQFF.

In DNA form, the CDR3 reads TGCGCCAGCAGCCAAGAAGAAGGGGGCCGACCCGGTGAAAAACTGTTTTTT. As protein: CASSQEEGGRPGEKLFF. The V gene is TRBV4-1, the J gene TRBJ1-4; TRBD1 matches 7 bases. Germline CDR1 MGHRA, CDR2 YSYEKL. This CDR3 comprises 17 residues. The junction had 11 bases not matched to a gene; V was cut back by 0 bases and J by 7 bases.

The V and J genes are TRBV2 and TRBJ1-2; no reliable D call. CDR1 is SNHLY, CDR2 FYNNEI, per germline. This CDR3 comprises 14 residues. V gave up 7 bases and J gave up 1 base, with 13 bases separating them. CDR3 sequence (DNA): TGTGCCAGCACTGGAGGCGCGATTAACTATGGCTACACCTTC. This codes for CASTGGAINYGYTF.

V is TRBV6-1 and J is TRBJ2-7; D unresolved. The CDR3 runs 14 residues. V was trimmed by 3 bases and J by 1 base, leaving 10 bases between them. Germline CDR1 MNHNS, CDR2 SASEGT. The CDR3 DNA reads TGTGCCAGCAGTGAGAACGCACGATCCTACGAGCAGTACTTC. Amino acid sequence: CASSENARSYEQYF.